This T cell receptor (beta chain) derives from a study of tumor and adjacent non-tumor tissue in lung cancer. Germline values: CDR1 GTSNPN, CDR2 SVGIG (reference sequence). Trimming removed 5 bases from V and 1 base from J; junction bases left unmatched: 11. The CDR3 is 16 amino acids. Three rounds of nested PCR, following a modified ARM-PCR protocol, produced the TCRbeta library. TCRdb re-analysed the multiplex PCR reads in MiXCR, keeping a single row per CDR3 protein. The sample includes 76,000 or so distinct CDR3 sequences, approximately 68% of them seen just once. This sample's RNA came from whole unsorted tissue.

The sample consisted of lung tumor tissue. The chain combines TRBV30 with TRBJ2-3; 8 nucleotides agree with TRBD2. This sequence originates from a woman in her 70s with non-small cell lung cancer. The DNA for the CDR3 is TGTGCCTGGGGGATATTAAGCGGGAGCGGCACAGATACGCAGTATTTT. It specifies CAWGILSGSGTDTQYF.